This T cell receptor beta chain was profiled in a study of T cell responses to AZD1222 COVID-19 vaccine. General observations from the study: Spike-specific TCR depth and breadth grew after two AZD1222 doses.

TCRdb keeps only in-frame clones here, not all; method: immunoSEQ multiplex PCR. The data show roughly 120,000 clones, about nine tenths seen once. In regard to this clone: Antigen unknown.

V dropped 6 bases and J dropped 5; count of bases not matched to a gene: 10. This CDR3 spans 15 amino acids. CDR1 and CDR2 (germline): MNHNY, SVGAGI (reference sequence). This material consisted of peripheral blood, taken on day 0 of AZD1222 vaccination. The TCR originated in an adult in good health. The chain carries TRBV6-6 and TRBJ1-1; TRBD1 matches at 9 bases. CDR3 sequence: CASRGLTGGGTEAFF. The CDR3 DNA sequence: TGTGCCAGCAGGGGATTGACAGGGGGTGGGACTGAAGCTTTCTTT.